This T cell receptor (beta chain) comes out of a study of OX40 agonist ivuxolimab in advanced cancers. Study results and limitations: Relative to CD4+ cells, CD8+ T cells on average had more expanded clones. Some patients without response likewise showed low normalized clonal expansion. Clones of CD4+ and CD8+ blood T cells grew by week 6 at doses of 0.1 to 3.0 mg/kg.

A note on this clone: Its target is unknown.

The table came from immunoSEQ multiplex PCR; TCRdb's copy has only in-frame clones and leaves some out. The sample contains more than 65,000 clones, approximately 94% of which appear only once. Autoimmune disease history or systemic immunosuppression barred patients. CDR3 length: 12 residues. Trimming took 0 bases from V and 6 from J, leaving 6 bases between them. Per germline, CDR1 MDHEN and CDR2 SYDVKM. The V call is TRBV28, the J call TRBJ2-7; D remains unclear. The sequencing used CD4+ or CD8+ T cells sorted from blood, collected in a trial of the OX40 agonist ivuxolimab. This sequence originates from an adult with an advanced solid tumor such as melanoma, head and neck, liver or kidney cancer. CDR3 nucleotides: TGTGCCAGCAGTTTATGGCTACGCGAGCAGTACTTC. Translation gives CASSLWLREQYF.